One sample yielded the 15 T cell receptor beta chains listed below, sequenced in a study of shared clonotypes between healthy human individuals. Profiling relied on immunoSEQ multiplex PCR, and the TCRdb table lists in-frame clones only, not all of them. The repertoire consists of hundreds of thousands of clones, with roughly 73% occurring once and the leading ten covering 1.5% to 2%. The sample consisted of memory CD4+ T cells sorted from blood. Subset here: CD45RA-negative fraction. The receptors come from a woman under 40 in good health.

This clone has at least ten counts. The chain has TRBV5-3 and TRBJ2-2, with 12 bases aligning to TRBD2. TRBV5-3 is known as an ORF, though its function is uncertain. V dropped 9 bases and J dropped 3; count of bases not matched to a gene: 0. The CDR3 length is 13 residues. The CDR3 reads CATSGRDTGELFF. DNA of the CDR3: TGTGCCACTAGCGGGAGGGACACCGGGGAGCTGTTTTTT.

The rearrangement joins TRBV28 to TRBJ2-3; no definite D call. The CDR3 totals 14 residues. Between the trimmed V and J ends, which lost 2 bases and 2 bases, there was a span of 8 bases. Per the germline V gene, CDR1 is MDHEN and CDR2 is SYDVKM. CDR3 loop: CASSLMRSTDTQYF. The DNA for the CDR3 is TGTGCCAGCAGTTTAATGAGGTCCACAGATACGCAGTATTTT.

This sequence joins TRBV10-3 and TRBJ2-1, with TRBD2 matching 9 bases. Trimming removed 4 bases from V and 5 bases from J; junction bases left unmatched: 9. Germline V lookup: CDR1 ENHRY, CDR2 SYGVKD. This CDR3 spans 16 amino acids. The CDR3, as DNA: TGTGCCATCAGTGGCGGGGGGGACAGAATTAACAATGAGCAGTTCTTC. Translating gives CAISGGGDRINNEQFF.

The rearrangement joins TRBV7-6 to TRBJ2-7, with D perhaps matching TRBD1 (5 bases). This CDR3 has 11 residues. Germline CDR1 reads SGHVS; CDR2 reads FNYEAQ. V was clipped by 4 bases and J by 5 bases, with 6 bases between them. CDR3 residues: CASSSRDEQYF. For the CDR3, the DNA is TGTGCCAGCAGCTCCAGGGACGAGCAGTACTTC.

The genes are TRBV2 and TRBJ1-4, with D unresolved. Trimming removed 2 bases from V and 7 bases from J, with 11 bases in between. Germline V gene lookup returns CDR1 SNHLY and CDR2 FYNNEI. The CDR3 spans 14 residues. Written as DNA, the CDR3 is TGTGCCAGCAGTGAATTCGGGTGGAGTGAAAAACTGTTTTTT. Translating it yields CASSEFGWSEKLFF.

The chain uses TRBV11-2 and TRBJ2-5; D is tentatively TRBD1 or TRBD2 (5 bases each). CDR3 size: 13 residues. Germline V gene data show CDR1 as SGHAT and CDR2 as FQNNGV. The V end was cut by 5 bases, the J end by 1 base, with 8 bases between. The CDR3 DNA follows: TGTGCCAGCAGCGAGGGGCCCCAAGAGACCCAGTACTTC. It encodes CASSEGPQETQYF. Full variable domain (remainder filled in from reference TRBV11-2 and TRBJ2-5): EAGVAQSPRYKIIEKRQSVAFWCNPISGHATLYWYQQILGQGPKLLIQFQNNGVVDDSQLPKDRFSAERLKGVDSTLKIQPAKLEDSAVYLCASSEGPQETQYFGPGTRLLVL.

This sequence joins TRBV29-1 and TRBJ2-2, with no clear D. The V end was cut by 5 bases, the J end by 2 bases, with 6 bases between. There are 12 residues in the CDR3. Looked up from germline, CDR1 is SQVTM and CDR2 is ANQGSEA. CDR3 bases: TGCAGCGTTCTCCGAAACACCGGGGAGCTGTTTTTT. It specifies CSVLRNTGELFF.

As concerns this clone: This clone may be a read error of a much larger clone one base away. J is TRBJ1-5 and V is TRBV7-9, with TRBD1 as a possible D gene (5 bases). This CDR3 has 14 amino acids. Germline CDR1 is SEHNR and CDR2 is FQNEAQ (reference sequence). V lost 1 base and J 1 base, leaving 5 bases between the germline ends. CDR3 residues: CASSLEGSNQPQHF. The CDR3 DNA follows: TGTGCCAGCAGCTTAGAGGGGAGCAATCAGCCCCAGCATTTT.

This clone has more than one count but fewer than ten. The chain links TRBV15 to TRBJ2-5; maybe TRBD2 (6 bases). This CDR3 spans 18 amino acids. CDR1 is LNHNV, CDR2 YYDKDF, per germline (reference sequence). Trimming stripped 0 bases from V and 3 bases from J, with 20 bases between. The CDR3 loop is CATSRDPGDSPVEETQYF. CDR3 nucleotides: TGTGCCACCAGCAGAGATCCTGGGGACTCCCCCGTGGAAGAGACCCAGTACTTC.

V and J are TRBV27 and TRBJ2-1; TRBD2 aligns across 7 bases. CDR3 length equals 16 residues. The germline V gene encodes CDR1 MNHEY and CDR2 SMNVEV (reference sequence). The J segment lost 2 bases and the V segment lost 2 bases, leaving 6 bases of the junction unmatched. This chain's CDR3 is CASSLRGLKPYNEQFF. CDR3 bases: TGTGCCAGCAGTTTACGGGGACTAAAACCCTACAATGAGCAGTTCTTC.

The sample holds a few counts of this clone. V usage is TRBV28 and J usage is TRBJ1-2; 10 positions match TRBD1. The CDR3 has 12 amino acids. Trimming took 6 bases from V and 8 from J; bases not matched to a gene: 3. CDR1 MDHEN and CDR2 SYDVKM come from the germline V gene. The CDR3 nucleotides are TGTGCCAGCAGGAGACAGGGGGCCGGCTACACCTTC. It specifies CASRRQGAGYTF.

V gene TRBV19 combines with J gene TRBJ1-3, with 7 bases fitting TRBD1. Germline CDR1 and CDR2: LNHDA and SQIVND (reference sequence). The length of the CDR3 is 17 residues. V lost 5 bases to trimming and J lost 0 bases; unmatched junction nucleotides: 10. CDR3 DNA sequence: TGTGCCAGTAGTCGCCCATGGGACAGCCGCTCTGGAAACACCATATATTTT. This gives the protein CASSRPWDSRSGNTIYF. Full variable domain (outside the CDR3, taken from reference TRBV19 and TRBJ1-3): DGGITQSPKYLFRKEGQNVTLSCEQNLNHDAMYWYRQDPGQGLRLIYYSQIVNDFQKGDIAEGYSVSREKKESFPLTVTSAQKNPTAFYLCASSRPWDSRSGNTIYFGEGSWLTVV.

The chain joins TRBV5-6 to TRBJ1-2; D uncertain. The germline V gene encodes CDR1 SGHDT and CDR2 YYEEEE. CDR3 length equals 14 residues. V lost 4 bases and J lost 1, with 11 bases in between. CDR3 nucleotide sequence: TGTGCCAGCAGCACCAGGACCGATAACTATGGCTACACCTTC. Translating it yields CASSTRTDNYGYTF.

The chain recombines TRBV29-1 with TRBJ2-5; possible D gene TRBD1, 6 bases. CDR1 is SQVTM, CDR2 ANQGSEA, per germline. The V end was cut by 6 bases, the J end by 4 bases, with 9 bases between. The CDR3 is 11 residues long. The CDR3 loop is CSVGDTETQYF. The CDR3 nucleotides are TGCAGCGTGGGGGACACAGAGACCCAGTACTTC.

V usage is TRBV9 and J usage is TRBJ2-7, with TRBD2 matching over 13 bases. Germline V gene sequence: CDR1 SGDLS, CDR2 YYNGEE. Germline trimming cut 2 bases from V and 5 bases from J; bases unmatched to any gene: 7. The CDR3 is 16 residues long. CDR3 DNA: TGTGCCAGCAGCGTGACCCCGGGACTAGCGGGAAACGAGCAGTACTTC. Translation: CASSVTPGLAGNEQYF.